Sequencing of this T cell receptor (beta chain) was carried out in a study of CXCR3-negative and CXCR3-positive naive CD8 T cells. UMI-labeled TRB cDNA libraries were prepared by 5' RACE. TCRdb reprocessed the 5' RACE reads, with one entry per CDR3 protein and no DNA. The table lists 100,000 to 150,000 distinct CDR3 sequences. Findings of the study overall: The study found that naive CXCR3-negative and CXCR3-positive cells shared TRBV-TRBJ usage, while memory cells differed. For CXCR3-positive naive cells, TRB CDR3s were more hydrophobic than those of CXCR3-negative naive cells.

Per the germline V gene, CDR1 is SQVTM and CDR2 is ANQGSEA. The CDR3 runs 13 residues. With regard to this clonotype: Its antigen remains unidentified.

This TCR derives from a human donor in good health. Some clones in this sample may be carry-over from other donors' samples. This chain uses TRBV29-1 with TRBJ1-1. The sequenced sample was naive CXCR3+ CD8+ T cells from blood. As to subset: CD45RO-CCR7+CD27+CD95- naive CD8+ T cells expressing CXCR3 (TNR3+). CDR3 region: CSVELDGNTEAFF.